A single sample gave rise to the 10 T cell receptor beta chains below, sequenced in a study of cytomegalovirus exposure and HLA in healthy donors. The PCR ran on 60 Vbeta and 13 Jbeta primers. The assay was immunoSEQ multiplex PCR, and TCRdb's table has in-frame clones only and misses some. The table shows about 240,000 clones, with about 86% occurring only once. Input material: PBMCs. The receptors originated from a woman aged 60-70 years in good health and CMV-seropositive.

In the case of this clone: An end of the junction differs from the germline gene, which may be a read error. CDR3 protein: CSSSLDQGDYGYTF. The DNA of the CDR3 is TGTTCCAGCAGCTTAGACCAGGGGGACTATGGCTACACCTTC. The chain combines TRBV7-9 with TRBJ1-2; 7 positions agree with TRBD1. This CDR3 spans 14 amino acids. CDR1 is SEHNR and CDR2 is FQNEAQ in the germline V gene (reference sequence). The whole variable domain, remainder taken from reference TRBV7-9 and TRBJ1-2, is DTGVSQNPRHKITKRGQNVTFRCDPISEHNRLYWYRQTLGQGPEFLTYFQNEAQLEKSRLLSDRFSAERPKGSFSTLEIQRTEQGDSAMYLCSSSLDQGDYGYTFGSGTRLTVV.

V usage is TRBV19 and J usage is TRBJ1-5; possibly TRBD1 for D (6 bases). The V gene's germline CDR1 is LNHDA and CDR2 SQIVND (reference sequence). Trimming stripped 4 bases from V and 4 bases from J, with 17 bases between. The CDR3 covers 16 residues. The CDR3 sequence is CASSTGRGNPNQPQHF. The CDR3 region has the DNA TGTGCCAGTAGTACCGGGAGGGGGAACCCGAATCAGCCCCAGCATTTT.

This clone was seen only once. The J gene is TRBJ2-7, the V gene TRBV9; TRBD2 matches 7 bases. With 0 bases clipped from V and 7 bases from J, the junction kept 13 bases outside the gene matches. Per germline, CDR1 SGDLS and CDR2 YYNGEE. The CDR3 runs to 16 residues. The CDR3: CASSVDGSGNLGEQYF. The CDR3 nucleotides are TGTGCCAGCAGCGTAGATGGGAGCGGGAATCTGGGAGAGCAGTACTTC.

This rearrangement joins TRBV6-6 to TRBJ2-1; 9 nucleotides line up with TRBD1. CDR1 is MNHNY, CDR2 SVGAGI, per germline (reference sequence). The CDR3 is made up of 15 amino acids. V gave up 6 bases and J gave up 6 bases; unmatched junction bases: 9. The CDR3 nucleotides are TGTGCCAGCAGAACGGGACAGGGTACGGCCAATGAGCAGTTCTTC. Residues: CASRTGQGTANEQFF.

This sequence joins TRBV2 and TRBJ1-2; D ambiguous. This CDR3 has 12 residues. V shed 6 bases and J shed 7 bases, with 12 bases lying between them. CDR1 and CDR2 from the germline V gene are SNHLY and FYNNEI. CDR3: CASSPSGFGYTF. DNA for the CDR3: TGTGCCAGCAGCCCGAGCGGATTTGGCTACACCTTC. Using reference TRBV2 and TRBJ1-2 for the parts outside the CDR3, the full variable domain is EPEVTQTPSHQVTQMGQEVILRCVPISNHLYFYWYRQILGQKVEFLVSFYNNEISEKSEIFDDQFSVERPDGSNFTLKIRSTKLEDSAMYFCASSPSGFGYTFGSGTRLTVV.

V and J are TRBV19 and TRBJ1-5; a weak D match, TRBD1 (5 bases). The CDR3 has 15 residues. CDR1 and CDR2 (germline): LNHDA, SQIVND (reference sequence). The ends were cut back, 7 bases at V and 0 bases at J, with 13 bases in the middle. CDR3 bases: TGTGCCAGTACCCCCGGGGGGAGTAGCAATCAGCCCCAGCATTTT. This gives the protein CASTPGGSSNQPQHF.

This chain uses TRBV7-9 with TRBJ2-7, with a weak D call TRBD1 (6 bases). Per the germline V gene, CDR1 is SEHNR and CDR2 is FQNEAQ (reference sequence). There are 17 residues in the CDR3. Trimming took 2 bases from V and 1 from J, leaving 18 bases between them. The DNA of the CDR3 is TGTGCCAGCAGCTTAATAGCCAGGGGTACCTTTTCCTACGAGCAGTACTTC. It is translated as CASSLIARGTFSYEQYF.

In its sample, this clone was seen a few times. CDR3 sequence reads: CASSVGAGGFSYEQYF. The CDR3 DNA sequence: TGTGCCAGCAGCGTAGGAGCGGGAGGCTTCTCCTACGAGCAGTACTTC. This chain links TRBV9 with TRBJ2-7; 9 bases line up with TRBD2. Trimming removed 0 bases from V and 0 bases from J; junction bases left unmatched: 4. From germline, CDR1 is SGDLS and CDR2 YYNGEE. The CDR3 runs to 16 residues.

This chain links TRBV30 with TRBJ2-1; the match to TRBD2 covers 9 bases. CDR3 length: 12 amino acids. The germline V gene encodes CDR1 GTSNPN and CDR2 SVGIG (reference sequence). Trimming removed 0 bases from V and 9 bases from J; junction bases left unmatched: 0. CDR3: CAWSVLAGEQFF. The CDR3 region has the DNA TGTGCCTGGAGTGTACTAGCGGGTGAGCAGTTCTTC.

This clone was seen a few times. The chain is built from TRBV6-1 and TRBJ2-1, with D tentatively TRBD1 (5 bases). V gave up 9 bases and J gave up 5 bases, with 17 bases separating them. The CDR3 totals 14 residues. Germline V gene lookup returns CDR1 MNHNS and CDR2 SASEGT. The CDR3 sequence is CASTRTRTNNEQFF. The CDR3 DNA is TGTGCCAGTACCAGGACCCGGACAAACAATGAGCAGTTCTTC.